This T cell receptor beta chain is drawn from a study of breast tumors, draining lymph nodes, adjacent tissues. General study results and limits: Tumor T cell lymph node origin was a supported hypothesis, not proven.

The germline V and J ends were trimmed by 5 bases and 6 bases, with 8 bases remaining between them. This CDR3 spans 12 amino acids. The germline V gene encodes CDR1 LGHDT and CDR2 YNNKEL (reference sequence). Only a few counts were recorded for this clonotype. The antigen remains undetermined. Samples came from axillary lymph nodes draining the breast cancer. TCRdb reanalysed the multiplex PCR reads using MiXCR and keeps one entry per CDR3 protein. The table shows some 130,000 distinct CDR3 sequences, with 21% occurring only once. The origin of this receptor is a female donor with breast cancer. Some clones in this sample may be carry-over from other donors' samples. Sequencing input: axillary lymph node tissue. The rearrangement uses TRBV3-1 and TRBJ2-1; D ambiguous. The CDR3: CASSSYGNEQFF. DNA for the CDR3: TGTGCCAGCAGCTCCTATGGCAATGAGCAGTTCTTC.